These 6 T cell receptor beta chains originate from one sample sequenced in a study of blood T cells in healthy people across ages. For the second PCR, which ran for 7 to 11 cycles, a sample-barcoded 5' primer and a J-beta primer mix were used. TCRdb redid the calling of the 5' RACE reads with MiXCR, one entry per CDR3 protein. The table shows around 710,000 distinct CDR3 sequences, with around 40% occurring only once. Source material: blood. The receptors were gathered from an older woman in good health.

V and J are TRBV20-1 and TRBJ2-7, with 8 nucleotides matching TRBD2. Gene TRBJ2-5 matches the end of the DNA better, so the J call may be wrong. The V gene's germline CDR1 is DFQATT and CDR2 SNEGSKA (reference sequence). The CDR3 is 14 amino acids. Here the CDR3 reads CSAPPGGAGKTQYF. The CDR3 region has the DNA TGCAGTGCCCCTCCGGGGGGGGCAGGAAAGACCCAGTACTTC.

This clonotype has only a few counts. In nucleotides, the CDR3 is TGTGCCAGCAGTCTAAGCGGGGGTAACTACGAGCAGTACTTC. Protein product: CASSLSGGNYEQYF. The chain joins TRBV6-1 to TRBJ2-7; 8 bases map to TRBD2. CDR3 length: 14 amino acids. Trimming cost V 5 bases and J 3 bases; bases outside gene matches: 6. Germline CDR1 is MNHNS and CDR2 is SASEGT.

V and J are TRBV7-9 and TRBJ2-5; the match to TRBD2 covers 7 bases. CDR1 is SEHNR, CDR2 FQNEAQ, per germline (reference sequence). The V gene end was trimmed by 4 bases and the J gene end by 5 bases; junction bases not matched to a gene: 7. CDR3 size: 14 residues. The CDR3 DNA reads as TGTGCCAGCAGCTGGACGGGAGGAGGGGAGACCCAGTACTTC. This gives the protein CASSWTGGGETQYF.

The CDR3 coding sequence is TGTGCCAGCAGCCCTTTAGCGTTTACGCAGTATTTT. Translation: CASSPLAFTQYF. This sequence joins TRBV7-9 and TRBJ2-3; D possibly corresponds to TRBD2 (5 bases). This CDR3 has 12 amino acids. V lost 5 bases and J 8 bases, leaving 11 bases between the germline ends. CDR1 and CDR2 from the germline V gene are SEHNR and FQNEAQ (reference sequence).

This clonotype was counted between two and nine times. In nucleotides, the CDR3 is TGTGCCAGCAGCCTAGGACTAGCGGGAGGCCCCTCGTACCAAGAGACCCAGTACTTC. This codes for CASSLGLAGGPSYQETQYF. This sequence joins TRBV28 and TRBJ2-5; 14 nucleotides align to TRBD2. Germline V gene sequence: CDR1 MDHEN, CDR2 SYDVKM. V shed 6 bases, J shed 0 bases, and the junction held 12 bases outside the gene matches. The CDR3 extends over 19 amino acids.

This clonotype was seen a handful of times. The chain combines TRBV7-3 with TRBJ2-1; 10 nucleotides agree with TRBD2. Germline V gene lookup returns CDR1 SGHTA and CDR2 FQGTGA. This CDR3 has 16 amino acids. After removal of 5 bases from V and 5 bases from J, the junction contained 9 bases not matched to a gene. The CDR3 loop reads CASSHMTSGLNNEQFF. The CDR3 bases are TGTGCCAGCAGCCACATGACTAGCGGGCTCAACAATGAGCAGTTCTTC. Full variable domain (remainder filled in from reference TRBV7-3 and TRBJ2-1): GAGVSQTPSNKVTEKGKYVELRCDPISGHTALYWYRQSLGQGPEFLIYFQGTGAADDSGLPNDRFFAVRPEGSVSTLKIQRTERGDSAVYLCASSHMTSGLNNEQFFGPGTRLTVL.